This paragraph covers one T cell receptor (beta chain) sequence. Its antigen remains unidentified. Base qualities were left out, and no much larger clone turns up one base away. This entry comes from a study of beta chain features in type 1 diabetes (dated by TCRdb to 2016 to 2019). About the investigation overall: No differences in mean age, gender distribution, total cell number or subset yield were found between patients and healthy donors. Across all samples, fewer than 110,000,000 sorted cells were examined, and cell number per subset correlated strongly with RNA yield. The study compared the TCRB repertoires of sorted circulating CD4+ T cell subsets in recently diagnosed type 1 diabetes patients with those in matched healthy donors. Regulatory and stem cell-like memory subsets were isolated from only 8 patients and about 8 healthy donors, whereas naive and central memory subsets came from all 30 or so donors. Findings and caveats that apply to the study as a whole: Because cDNA was sequenced instead of genomic DNA, highly expressing activated cells could be over-represented, though the groups showed no difference in activation or CD3 levels. Shorter templates might be favored by PCR, yet because patient and control samples were amplified and corrected together, any such skew would affect both groups equally. Only small numbers of individuals were included in the HLA sub-analyses, which left unresolved whether HLA type had any influence on TCRB rearrangement. At VDJ recombination sites, type 1 diabetes patients had fewer insertions and more deleted nucleotides, which implies abnormalities in thymic rearrangement. The naive, central memory and regulatory TCRB repertoires appeared to resemble one another more closely among patients than among healthy donors. Type 1 diabetes patients showed a moderate but significant shortening of TCRB CDR3 length in all four CD4+ subsets.

From each donor, a single peripheral blood sample of 100 to 150 mL on average was drawn into heparinised tubes. A BD FACSAria II and a panel including CD45RO, CCR7, CD25, CD127, CD95 and CD27 were used to sort naive, central memory, regulatory and stem cell-like memory CD4+ T cells. A purity above 98% was achieved for all sorted populations. PBMCs were isolated immediately by Lymphoprep density gradient centrifugation and stained directly without culture. To minimize batch effects, samples were stained and sorted in pairs, one healthy donor with one patient per experiment. Including the terminal cysteine and phenylalanine, the CDR3 comprises 15 residues. Left in the record is the CDR3 DNA by itself, 45 bases read in frame from the first base. Trimming takes 6 bases off V and 4 bases off J; junction bases not matched to a gene: 11. Via the germline V gene (reference sequence), CDR1 is MNHNY and CDR2 SVGAGI.

The entire isolated RNA was reverse transcribed using the High Capacity cDNA Reverse Transcription Kit, and thus expressed TCRB transcripts were sequenced. Deep immunoSEQ sequencing was performed on naive, central memory and regulatory T cell samples, with an average of roughly 3.5 million total reads per sample. After sorted cells were lysed in RLT buffer, RNA was extracted with DNase-treated RNeasy Micro or Mini kits, with the choice depending on cell number. To prevent cross-contamination, each cell subset was processed individually, whereas patient and healthy donor samples were processed jointly. TCRB sequences were amplified from cDNA with the immunoSEQ multiplex PCR, producing 87-bp fragments spanning the CDR3 region. Amplicons were sequenced on the Illumina HiSeq platform. Processing in the source paper ran as follows. PCR bias was computationally corrected using synthetic template baselines, reads within Hamming distance 2 were collapsed, and singletons that could not be merged were discarded. Reads were aligned against IMGT so that V, D and J genes, CDR3 length and insertions or deletions at six rearrangement sites could be assigned. Within each subset, clonotype counts were normalized to the number of sorted cells before true diversity and Gini coefficients were calculated with the tcR R package. Repertoire sharing was quantified using the overlap coefficient calculated on TCRB nucleotide sequences. Out-of-frame TCRB sequences from naive cells were analyzed as a proxy for the pre-selection repertoire. In its TCRdb copy, this immuneACCESS table keeps in-frame sequences only and misses some clones. Where compared with another copy, unresolved V genes explain less than half of these, and the others have no known cause. D and trimming were read from the DNA, whereas the V and J calls and clone size are those reported in that table. The sample contains 250,000 to 350,000 clones, more than 13% of them found a single time. About 0.016% of the sample is taken by the ten largest.

Sequenced: naive CD4+ T cells from blood. Explained via the paper, the cell subset or site label denotes: true naive CD4+ T cells. This TCR was sampled from a man in his thirties or forties with type 1 diabetes. The chain was built from TRBV6-6 and TRBJ2-5; the central 7 bases match TRBD1. Read as DNA, the sequence is TGTGCCAGCAGCGACAGGGTTGGCGGGTCAGAGACCCAGTACTTC. This translates into CASSDRVGGSETQYF.